The present entry profiles one T cell receptor (beta chain) with its context. Its antigen is undetermined. The data are from a study of blood T cells in healthy people across ages. A sample-barcoded 5' primer and a J-beta primer mix were used in a second PCR of roughly 6 to 11 cycles. Sequencing recovered at least 3 million CDR3-containing paired-end reads from each sample. MiXCR, applied by TCRdb to the 5' RACE reads, yields one record per CDR3 protein. The table shows 730,000 or so distinct CDR3 sequences, with 35% to 50% occurring only once. The length of the CDR3 is 11 residues. Trimming cost V 6 bases and J 7 bases, with 9 bases left between them. Findings and limits, study-wide: The donors' CMV status was not determined, possibly confounding changes in expanded clonotypes. The unsorted PBMCs prevented any conclusive comparison of naive versus antigen-experienced cells. Aged donors had fewer naive CD4+ cells and lower diversity than long-lived donors.

Sequencing was carried out using blood. The chain joins TRBV12-3 or TRBV12-4 to TRBJ1-1; tentatively, D is TRBD1 (5 bases). The sequence derives from a man older than 75 in good health. CDR3 DNA: TGTGCCAGCAGCGGGACGTTTGAAGCTTTCTTT. Residues: CASSGTFEAFF.